This entry describes one T cell receptor beta chain. Its antigen is unknown. Clones were sequenced by immunoSEQ multiplex PCR, and TCRdb holds only the in-frame ones, with some missing. The sample holds roughly 20,000 clones, over 70% seen once. The sample comes from a study of OX40 agonist ivuxolimab in advanced cancers. As for the study in general: As their treatment, patients were administered ivuxolimab, an agonistic anti-OX40 (CD134) antibody.

The ends were cut back, 4 bases at V and 6 bases at J, with 13 bases in the middle. Germline loops: CDR1 SGHTA, CDR2 FQGTGA. The CDR3 covers 13 residues. Findings of the study overall: At doses 0.1 to 3.0 mg/kg, CD4+ and CD8+ clones expanded.

The TCR originated in an adult with an advanced solid tumor such as melanoma, head and neck, liver or kidney cancer. The rearrangement links TRBV7-3 to TRBJ2-7; no definite D call. The sequencing here drew on CD4+ or CD8+ T cells sorted from blood, taken in a trial of the OX40 agonist ivuxolimab. CDR3 in amino acids: CASSSAPAREQYF. The CDR3, as DNA: TGTGCCAGCAGCTCGGCCCCGGCCCGCGAGCAGTACTTC. Supplemented by reference TRBV7-3 and TRBJ2-7, the full variable domain reads GAGVSQTPSNKVTEKGKYVELRCDPISGHTALYWYRQSLGQGPEFLIYFQGTGAADDSGLPNDRFFAVRPEGSVSTLKIQRTERGDSAVYLCASSSAPAREQYFGPGTRLTVT.